This T cell receptor beta chain was captured by sequencing in a study of T-cell reconstitution after alpha-beta-depleted transplantation in children. Unique molecular identifiers were incorporated when the TCRbeta library was constructed. Each CDR3 protein is one row after TCRdb ran MiXCR on the PCR reads. This sample has more than 200,000 distinct CDR3 sequences, with about 15% found just once. CDR3 length: 15 residues. With 4 bases removed from V and 3 bases from J, the gap between germline ends came to 13 bases. CDR1 and CDR2 (germline): SGHTA, FQGNSA. The genes are TRBV7-2 and TRBJ1-5; maybe TRBD1 (5 bases). Source: PBMCs, mostly from graft donor cells, taken 360 days after TCRalphabeta/CD19-depleted stem cell transplant. The receptor was derived from a male patient aged 2-10 years who had a stem cell transplant for acute lymphoblastic leukemia, so the T cells may come from the graft donor. DNA of the CDR3: TGTGCCAGCAGCTCCAGTGGGGCATACAATCAGCCCCAGCATTTT. This sequence encodes CASSSSGAYNQPQHF.